This is a list of T cell receptor beta chains from one sample in a study of CD8+CD57+ T cells in acquired aplastic anemia. TCRdb used MiXCR to reprocess the reads, holding one entry per CDR3 protein. This sample has more than 95,000 distinct CDR3 sequences, with roughly 40% found just once. Sequencing input: sorted CD4+, CD8+, or CD8+CD57+ T cells (not recorded which) from PBMCs. These receptors were obtained from a human donor with aplastic anemia. CDR3s include the opening cysteine and the closing phenylalanine or tryptophan. Each record gives: D gene, J gene, V gene, clone size, CDR3 protein, CDR3 DNA. D genes are given only for firm matches. Clone size is stated in some rows and not others, as once, few, many or a class when expanded.

D gene: -; J gene: TRBJ1-5; V gene: TRBV2; clone size: many; CDR3 protein: CASSGVGGGNQPQHF; CDR3 DNA: TGTGCCAGCAGTGGAGTTGGGGGCGGGAATCAGCCCCAGCATTTT
D gene: TRBD1; J gene: TRBJ2-5; V gene: TRBV5-1; clone size: once; CDR3 protein: CASSSGTGGGETQYF; CDR3 DNA: TGCGCCAGCAGCTCCGGGACAGGGGGCGGAGAGACCCAGTACTTC
D gene: -; J gene: TRBJ1-3; V gene: TRBV19; clone size: -; CDR3 protein: CASSIPGRMNTIYF; CDR3 DNA: TGTGCCAGTAGTATTCCGGGACGGATGAACACCATATATTTT
D gene: TRBD2; J gene: TRBJ2-3; V gene: TRBV19; clone size: -; CDR3 protein: CASSSGGGHTDTQYF; CDR3 DNA: TGTGCCAGTAGTAGCGGGGGGGGCCACACAGATACGCAGTATTTT
D gene: TRBD1; J gene: TRBJ2-7; V gene: TRBV6-1; clone size: few; CDR3 protein: CASSEAGQLYGQYF; CDR3 DNA: TGTGCCAGCAGTGAAGCGGGACAGCTCTACGGGCAGTACTTC
D gene: TRBD1; J gene: TRBJ1-1; V gene: TRBV19; clone size: many; CDR3 protein: CASRGGQGWTEAFF; CDR3 DNA: TGTGCCAGCCGAGGGGGACAGGGGTGGACTGAAGCTTTCTTT
D gene: -; J gene: TRBJ1-6; V gene: TRBV6-1; clone size: many; CDR3 protein: CASRSGGTYNSPLHF; CDR3 DNA: TGTGCCAGCAGGTCCGGGGGGACCTATAATTCACCCCTCCACTTT
D gene: TRBD1; J gene: TRBJ1-2; V gene: TRBV28; clone size: -; CDR3 protein: CASSSGQVYGYTF; CDR3 DNA: TGTGCCAGCAGTTCAGGACAGGTTTATGGCTACACCTTC
D gene: TRBD1; J gene: TRBJ2-7; V gene: TRBV15; clone size: -; CDR3 protein: CATSRDRTGLPYEQYF; CDR3 DNA: TGTGCCACCAGCAGAGATCGGACAGGGCTGCCCTACGAGCAGTACTTC
D gene: -; J gene: TRBJ1-3; V gene: TRBV2; clone size: many; CDR3 protein: CASSDLGWSGNTIYF; CDR3 DNA: TGTGCCAGCAGTGACCTAGGGTGGTCTGGAAACACCATATATTTT
D gene: -; J gene: TRBJ2-1; V gene: TRBV24-1; clone size: many; CDR3 protein: CATSDLQRDYNEQFF; CDR3 DNA: TGTGCCACCAGTGATTTGCAAAGGGATTACAATGAGCAGTTCTTC
D gene: -; J gene: TRBJ2-5; V gene: TRBV2; clone size: many; CDR3 protein: CASRGGGTGETQYF; CDR3 DNA: TGTGCCAGCAGGGGGGGTGGGACTGGAGAGACCCAGTACTTC
D gene: -; J gene: TRBJ2-1; V gene: TRBV2; clone size: -; CDR3 protein: CASSEQTVQFF; CDR3 DNA: TGTGCCAGCAGTGAACAGACAGTCCAGTTCTTC
D gene: -; J gene: TRBJ2-5; V gene: TRBV7-6; clone size: many; CDR3 protein: CASSQLLGLSGTQYF; CDR3 DNA: TGTGCCAGCAGCCAGCTTTTAGGACTGTCCGGGACCCAGTACTTC
D gene: -; J gene: TRBJ2-2; V gene: TRBV7-8; clone size: -; CDR3 protein: CASGGRYTGELFF; CDR3 DNA: TGTGCCAGCGGGGGAAGATACACCGGGGAGCTGTTTTTT
D gene: -; J gene: TRBJ1-6; V gene: TRBV19; clone size: -; CDR3 protein: CASTGGQSPLHF; CDR3 DNA: TGTGCCAGTACGGGGGGGCAATCACCCCTCCACTTT
D gene: -; J gene: TRBJ2-7; V gene: TRBV6-5; clone size: many; CDR3 protein: CASSIGNGFSYEQYF; CDR3 DNA: TGTGCCAGCAGCATCGGAAATGGGTTCTCCTACGAGCAGTACTTC
D gene: -; J gene: TRBJ1-5; V gene: TRBV7-8; clone size: -; CDR3 protein: CASSLGRGRQPQHF; CDR3 DNA: TGTGCCAGCAGCTTAGGTCGAGGGAGGCAGCCCCAGCATTTT
D gene: TRBD1; J gene: TRBJ1-4; V gene: TRBV20-1; clone size: many; CDR3 protein: CSATGTANEKLFF; CDR3 DNA: TGCAGTGCAACCGGGACAGCGAATGAAAAACTGTTTTTT
D gene: TRBD1; J gene: TRBJ2-5; V gene: TRBV19; clone size: many; CDR3 protein: CASSIVNRGQETQYF; CDR3 DNA: TGTGCCAGTAGTATAGTAAACAGGGGCCAAGAGACCCAGTACTTC
D gene: -; J gene: TRBJ2-3; V gene: TRBV7-9; clone size: few; CDR3 protein: CASSPISTDTQYF; CDR3 DNA: TGTGCCAGCTCACCCATCAGCACAGATACGCAGTATTTT
D gene: -; J gene: TRBJ2-5; V gene: TRBV7-8; clone size: many; CDR3 protein: CASSPFPEETQYF; CDR3 DNA: TGTGCCAGCAGCCCCTTCCCCGAAGAGACCCAGTACTTC
D gene: TRBD2; J gene: TRBJ2-3; V gene: TRBV20-1; clone size: many; CDR3 protein: CSATNAGVRTDTQYF; CDR3 DNA: TGCAGTGCTACTAATGCGGGGGTTCGAACAGATACGCAGTATTTT
D gene: -; J gene: TRBJ2-3; V gene: TRBV14; clone size: many; CDR3 protein: CASSLQLASTDTQYF; CDR3 DNA: TGTGCCAGCAGCCTACAACTAGCTAGCACAGATACGCAGTATTTT
D gene: TRBD2; J gene: TRBJ2-3; V gene: TRBV9; clone size: -; CDR3 protein: CASSPLGAGVSDTQYF; CDR3 DNA: TGTGCCAGCAGCCCCCTGGGAGCGGGAGTGTCAGATACGCAGTATTTT
D gene: -; J gene: TRBJ2-1; V gene: TRBV7-6; clone size: -; CDR3 protein: CASSPRTATYNEQFF; CDR3 DNA: TGTGCCAGCAGCCCCCGGACAGCCACCTACAATGAGCAGTTCTTC
D gene: -; J gene: TRBJ1-4; V gene: TRBV14; clone size: once; CDR3 protein: CASSPQRGTTNEKLFF; CDR3 DNA: TGTGCCAGCTCACCACAGAGGGGGACGACTAATGAAAAACTGTTTTTT
D gene: -; J gene: TRBJ2-7; V gene: TRBV28; clone size: many; CDR3 protein: CASSLDYEQYF; CDR3 DNA: TGTGCCAGCAGTTTGGACTACGAGCAGTACTTC
D gene: -; J gene: TRBJ1-2; V gene: TRBV7-2; clone size: many; CDR3 protein: CASSRMGLNYGYTF; CDR3 DNA: TGTGCCAGCAGCCGAATGGGACTTAACTATGGCTACACCTTC
D gene: TRBD1; J gene: TRBJ1-4; V gene: TRBV5-1; clone size: many; CDR3 protein: CASSRDSNEKLFF; CDR3 DNA: TGCGCCAGCAGTCGGGACAGCAATGAAAAACTGTTTTTT
D gene: -; J gene: TRBJ1-2; V gene: TRBV5-1; clone size: -; CDR3 protein: CASSLGGANEGYTF; CDR3 DNA: TGCGCCAGCAGCTTGGGGGGGGCGAATGAAGGCTACACCTTC
D gene: -; J gene: TRBJ1-2; V gene: TRBV6-1; clone size: many; CDR3 protein: CASKQAGSGYGYTF; CDR3 DNA: TGTGCCAGTAAACAGGCAGGGTCGGGGTATGGCTACACCTTC
D gene: TRBD2; J gene: TRBJ2-5; V gene: TRBV5-1; clone size: many; CDR3 protein: CASSLGLAGREETQYF; CDR3 DNA: TGCGCCAGCAGCTTGGGCCTAGCGGGGCGGGAAGAGACCCAGTACTTC
D gene: TRBD2; J gene: TRBJ2-1; V gene: TRBV7-2; clone size: -; CDR3 protein: CASSPRLAGGPNEQFF; CDR3 DNA: TGTGCCAGCAGCCCACGACTAGCGGGGGGGCCTAATGAGCAGTTCTTC
D gene: -; J gene: TRBJ1-2; V gene: TRBV7-9; clone size: many; CDR3 protein: CASSFRSYGYTF; CDR3 DNA: TGTGCCAGCAGCTTCAGGTCCTATGGCTACACCTTC
D gene: -; J gene: TRBJ2-1; V gene: TRBV29-1; clone size: many; CDR3 protein: CSVVEGLSLYFEQFF; CDR3 DNA: TGCAGCGTTGTTGAGGGGTTGTCTTTGTATTTTGAGCAGTTCTTC
D gene: -; J gene: TRBJ1-5; V gene: TRBV6-5; clone size: many; CDR3 protein: CASSSSGSGNQPQHF; CDR3 DNA: TGTGCCAGCAGTTCCTCAGGGAGTGGGAATCAGCCCCAGCATTTT
D gene: -; J gene: TRBJ2-1; V gene: TRBV7-9; clone size: -; CDR3 protein: CASSLVGETNNEQFF; CDR3 DNA: TGTGCCAGCAGCTTAGTGGGGGAGACAAACAATGAGCAGTTCTTC
D gene: -; J gene: TRBJ1-6; V gene: TRBV30; clone size: -; CDR3 protein: CAWSVPGVGYNSPLHF; CDR3 DNA: TGTGCCTGGAGTGTACCGGGAGTGGGATATAATTCACCCCTCCACTTT
D gene: -; J gene: TRBJ2-7; V gene: TRBV7-9; clone size: -; CDR3 protein: CASSLAGLPYEQYF; CDR3 DNA: TGTGCCAGCAGCTTAGCGGGACTCCCCTACGAGCAGTACTTC
D gene: TRBD1; J gene: TRBJ1-2; V gene: TRBV4-2; clone size: many; CDR3 protein: CASSPLTGEYGYTF; CDR3 DNA: TGTGCCAGCAGCCCCCTGACAGGGGAATATGGCTACACCTTC
D gene: -; J gene: TRBJ1-5; V gene: TRBV2; clone size: many; CDR3 protein: CASSVEIDQPQHF; CDR3 DNA: TGTGCCAGCAGTGTTGAGATAGATCAGCCCCAGCATTTT
D gene: -; J gene: TRBJ2-7; V gene: TRBV24-1; clone size: few; CDR3 protein: CATSDFSEDQYF; CDR3 DNA: TGTGCCACCAGTGATTTTTCCGAAGACCAGTACTTC
D gene: -; J gene: TRBJ1-4; V gene: TRBV15; clone size: few; CDR3 protein: CATAARGDEKLFF; CDR3 DNA: TGTGCCACCGCTGCGAGGGGTGATGAAAAACTGTTTTTT
D gene: -; J gene: TRBJ1-3; V gene: TRBV6-1; clone size: -; CDR3 protein: CASSEAHGGVSGNTIYF; CDR3 DNA: TGTGCCAGCAGTGAAGCGCACGGGGGCGTCTCTGGAAACACCATATATTTT